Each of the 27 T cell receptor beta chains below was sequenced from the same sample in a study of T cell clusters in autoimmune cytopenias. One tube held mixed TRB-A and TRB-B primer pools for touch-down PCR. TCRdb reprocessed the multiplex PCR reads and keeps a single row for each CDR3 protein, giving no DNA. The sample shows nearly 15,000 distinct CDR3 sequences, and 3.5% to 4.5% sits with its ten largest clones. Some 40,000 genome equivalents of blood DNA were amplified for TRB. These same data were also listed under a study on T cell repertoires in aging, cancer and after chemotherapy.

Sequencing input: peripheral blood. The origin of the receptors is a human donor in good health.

The CDR3 reads CASSPMVEGRTDTQYF. The genes are TRBV5-5 and TRBJ2-3; TCRdb reports TRBD1, a call that lacks DNA to check it against. Germline V gives CDR1 SGHKS, CDR2 YYEKEE (reference sequence). The CDR3 sequence is 16 residues long.

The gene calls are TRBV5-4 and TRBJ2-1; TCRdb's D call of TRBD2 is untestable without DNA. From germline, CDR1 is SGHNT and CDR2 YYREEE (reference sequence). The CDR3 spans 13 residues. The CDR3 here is CASSPSGMNEQFF.

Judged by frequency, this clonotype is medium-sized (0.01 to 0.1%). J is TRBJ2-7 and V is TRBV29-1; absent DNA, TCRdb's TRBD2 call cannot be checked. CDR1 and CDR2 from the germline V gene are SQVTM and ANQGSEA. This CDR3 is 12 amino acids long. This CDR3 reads CSVESGAYEQYF.

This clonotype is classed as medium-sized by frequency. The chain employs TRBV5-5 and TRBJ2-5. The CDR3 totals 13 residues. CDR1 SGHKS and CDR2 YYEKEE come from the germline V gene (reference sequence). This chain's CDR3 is CASSLGGKETQYF.

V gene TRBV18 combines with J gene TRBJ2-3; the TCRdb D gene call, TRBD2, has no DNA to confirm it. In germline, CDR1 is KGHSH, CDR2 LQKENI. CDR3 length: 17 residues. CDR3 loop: CASSRKSLAGVGDTQYF.

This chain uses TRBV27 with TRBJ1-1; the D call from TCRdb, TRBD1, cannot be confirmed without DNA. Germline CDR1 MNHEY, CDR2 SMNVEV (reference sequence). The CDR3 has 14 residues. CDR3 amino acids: CASSWGGLVTEAFF.

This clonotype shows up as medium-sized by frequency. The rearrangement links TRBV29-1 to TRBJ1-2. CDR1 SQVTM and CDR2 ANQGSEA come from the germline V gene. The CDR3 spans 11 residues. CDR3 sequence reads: CSVEDRYGYTF.

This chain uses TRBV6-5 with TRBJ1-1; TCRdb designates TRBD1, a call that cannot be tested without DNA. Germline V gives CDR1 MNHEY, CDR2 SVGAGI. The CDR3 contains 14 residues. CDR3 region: CASSYATGGPEAFF.

The CDR3: CASSSPDVGAYTDTQYF. V usage is TRBV19 and J usage is TRBJ2-3; the TCRdb call, TRBD2, lacks DNA for checking. Germline CDR1 and CDR2: LNHDA and SQIVND (reference sequence). There are 17 residues in the CDR3.

The CDR3 sequence: CASSQRGQTYQETQYF. This chain uses TRBV6-6 with TRBJ2-5; the D gene TCRdb calls, TRBD1, cannot be checked with no DNA. The CDR3 spans 16 residues. Germline V gene data show CDR1 as MNHNY and CDR2 as SVGAGI (reference sequence).

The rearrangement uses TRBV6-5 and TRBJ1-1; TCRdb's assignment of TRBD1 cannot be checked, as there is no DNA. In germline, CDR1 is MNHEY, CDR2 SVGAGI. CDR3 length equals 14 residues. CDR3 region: CASSPRGHGTEAFF.

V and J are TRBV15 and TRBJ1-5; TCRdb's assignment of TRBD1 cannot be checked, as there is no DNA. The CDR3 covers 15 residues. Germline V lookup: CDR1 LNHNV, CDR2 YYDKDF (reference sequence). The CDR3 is CATSRSTGAREPQHF.

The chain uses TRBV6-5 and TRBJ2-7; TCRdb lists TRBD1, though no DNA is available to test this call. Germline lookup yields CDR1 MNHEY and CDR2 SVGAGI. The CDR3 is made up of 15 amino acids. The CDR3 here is CASSDFGTGPYEQYF.

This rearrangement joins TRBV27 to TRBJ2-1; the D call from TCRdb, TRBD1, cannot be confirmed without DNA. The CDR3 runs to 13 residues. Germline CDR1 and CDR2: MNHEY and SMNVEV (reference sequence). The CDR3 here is CASSRGEYNEQFF.

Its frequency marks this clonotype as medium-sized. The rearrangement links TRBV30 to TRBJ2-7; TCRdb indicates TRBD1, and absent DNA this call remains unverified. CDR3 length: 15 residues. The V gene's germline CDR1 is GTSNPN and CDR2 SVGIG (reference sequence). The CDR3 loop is CAWSVTGTGFEEQYF.

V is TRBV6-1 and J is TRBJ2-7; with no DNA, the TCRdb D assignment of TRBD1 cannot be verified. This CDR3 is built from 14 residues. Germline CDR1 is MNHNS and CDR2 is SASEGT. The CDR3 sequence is CASRSTRERYEQYF.

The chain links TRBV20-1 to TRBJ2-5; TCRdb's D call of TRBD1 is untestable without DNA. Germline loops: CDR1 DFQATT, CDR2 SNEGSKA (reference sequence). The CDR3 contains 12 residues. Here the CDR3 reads CSARTPRETQYF.

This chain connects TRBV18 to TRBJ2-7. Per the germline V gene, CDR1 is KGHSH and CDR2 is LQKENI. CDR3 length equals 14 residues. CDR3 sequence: CASSQLHSSYEQYF. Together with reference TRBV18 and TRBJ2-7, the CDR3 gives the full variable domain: NAGVMQNPRHLVRRRGQEARLRCSPMKGHSHVYWYRQLPEEGLKFMVYLQKENIIDESGMPKERFSAEFPKEGPSILRIQQVVRGDSAAYFCASSQLHSSYEQYFGPGTRLTVT.

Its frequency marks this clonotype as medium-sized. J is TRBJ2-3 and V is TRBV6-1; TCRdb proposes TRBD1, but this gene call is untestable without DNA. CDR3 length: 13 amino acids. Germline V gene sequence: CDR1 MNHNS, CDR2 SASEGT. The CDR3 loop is CASLGGPTDTQYF.

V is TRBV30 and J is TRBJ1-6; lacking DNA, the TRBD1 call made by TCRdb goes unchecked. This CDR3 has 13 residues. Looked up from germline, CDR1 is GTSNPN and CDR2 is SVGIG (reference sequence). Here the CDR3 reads CAWNGGQVSPLHF.

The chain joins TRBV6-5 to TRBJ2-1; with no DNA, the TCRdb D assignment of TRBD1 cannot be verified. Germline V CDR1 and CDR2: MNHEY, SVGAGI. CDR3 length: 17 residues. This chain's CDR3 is CASSYGWGSQAYNEQFF.

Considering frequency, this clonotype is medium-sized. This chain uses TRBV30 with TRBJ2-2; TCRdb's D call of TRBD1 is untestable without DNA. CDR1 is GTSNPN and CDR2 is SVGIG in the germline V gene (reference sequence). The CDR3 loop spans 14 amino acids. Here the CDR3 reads CAWSRGVGTGELFF.

CDR3 sequence reads: CAWGQGGVNQPQHF. V and J are TRBV30 and TRBJ1-5; TCRdb's assignment of TRBD1 cannot be checked, as there is no DNA. Germline assignment: CDR1 GTSNPN and CDR2 SVGIG (reference sequence). The CDR3 covers 14 residues.

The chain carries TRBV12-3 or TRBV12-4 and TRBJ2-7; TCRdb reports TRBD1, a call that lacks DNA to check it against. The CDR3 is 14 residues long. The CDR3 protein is CASSLEGARGEQYF.

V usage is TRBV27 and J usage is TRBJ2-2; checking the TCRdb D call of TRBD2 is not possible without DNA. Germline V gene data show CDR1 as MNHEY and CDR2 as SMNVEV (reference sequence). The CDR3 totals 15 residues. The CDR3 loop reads CASSLAGGVTGELFF.

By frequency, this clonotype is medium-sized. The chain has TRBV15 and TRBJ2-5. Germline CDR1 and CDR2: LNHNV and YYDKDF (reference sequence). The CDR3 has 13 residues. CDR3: CATSRDLQETQYF.

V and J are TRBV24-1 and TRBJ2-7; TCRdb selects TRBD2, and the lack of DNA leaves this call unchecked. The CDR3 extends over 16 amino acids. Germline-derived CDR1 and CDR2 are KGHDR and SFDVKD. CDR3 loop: CATSDSTSGAFYEQYF.